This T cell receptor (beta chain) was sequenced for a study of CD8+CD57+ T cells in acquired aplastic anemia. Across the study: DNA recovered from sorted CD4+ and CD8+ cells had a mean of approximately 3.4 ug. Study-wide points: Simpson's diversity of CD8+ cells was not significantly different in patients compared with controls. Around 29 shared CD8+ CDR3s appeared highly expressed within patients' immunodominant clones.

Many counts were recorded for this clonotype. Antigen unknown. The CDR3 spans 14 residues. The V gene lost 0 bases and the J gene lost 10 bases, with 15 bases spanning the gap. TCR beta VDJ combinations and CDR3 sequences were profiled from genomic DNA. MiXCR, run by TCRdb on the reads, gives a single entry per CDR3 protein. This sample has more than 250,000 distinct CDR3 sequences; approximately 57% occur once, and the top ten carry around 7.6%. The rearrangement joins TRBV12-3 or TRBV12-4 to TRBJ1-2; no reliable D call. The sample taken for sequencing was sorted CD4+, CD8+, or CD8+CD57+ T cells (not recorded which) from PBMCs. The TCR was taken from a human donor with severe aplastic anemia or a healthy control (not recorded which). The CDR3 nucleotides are TGTGCCAGCAGTTTAGCGCCGTTGGGCAGTACCTACACCTTC. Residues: CASSLAPLGSTYTF.